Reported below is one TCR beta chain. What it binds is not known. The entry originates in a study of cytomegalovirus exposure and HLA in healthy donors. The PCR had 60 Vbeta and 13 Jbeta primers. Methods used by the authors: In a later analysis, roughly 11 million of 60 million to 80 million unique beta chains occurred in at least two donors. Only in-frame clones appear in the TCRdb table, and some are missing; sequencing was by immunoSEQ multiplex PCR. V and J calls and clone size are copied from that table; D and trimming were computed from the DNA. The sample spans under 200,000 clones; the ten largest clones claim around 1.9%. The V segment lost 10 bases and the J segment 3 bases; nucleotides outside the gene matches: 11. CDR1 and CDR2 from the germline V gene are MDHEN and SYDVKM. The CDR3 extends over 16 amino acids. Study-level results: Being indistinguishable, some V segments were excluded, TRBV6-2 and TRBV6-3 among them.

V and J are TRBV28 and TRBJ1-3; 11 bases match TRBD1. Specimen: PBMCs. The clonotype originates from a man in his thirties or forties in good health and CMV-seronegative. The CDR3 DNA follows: TGTGCCACCCAAGTCGGACAGGGGGCGTATGGAAACACCATATATTTT. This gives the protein CATQVGQGAYGNTIYF.